The 2 T cell receptor beta chains presented below share a single source sample, sequenced in a study of shared clonotypes between healthy human individuals. Terminally differentiated effector memory CD45RA+ cells were excluded by CCR7 positive selection of CD45RO-negative cells. The repertoire was sequenced with immunoSEQ multiplex PCR; TCRdb's copy has only in-frame clones and lacks some. The sample lists about 2.2 million clones; 93% were seen once. The sequenced sample was naive CD8+ T cells from PBMCs. These receptors were obtained from a man younger than 35 in good health. Some clones in this sample may be carry-over from other donors' samples.

The chain couples TRBV27 to TRBJ2-6, with a weak D call TRBD2 (6 bases). V was clipped by 5 bases and J by 3 bases, with 14 bases between them. This CDR3 is built from 16 residues. Germline V gene lookup returns CDR1 MNHEY and CDR2 SMNVEV (reference sequence). The CDR3 nucleotides read TGTGCCAGCAGTAAGCGGAGGGATGGTGGGGCCAACGTCCTGACTTTC. Its protein product is CASSKRRDGGANVLTF. Based on the CDR3 plus reference TRBV27 and TRBJ2-6, the full variable domain is EAQVTQNPRYLITVTGKKLTVTCSQNMNHEYMSWYRQDPGLGLRQIYYSMNVEVTDKGDVPEGYKVSRKEKRNFPLILESPSPNQTSLYFCASSKRRDGGANVLTFGAGSRLTVL.

The count of this clone is one. V gene TRBV7-9 combines with J gene TRBJ1-3, with 10 bases matching TRBD1. The CDR3 covers 15 residues. The germline CDR1 and CDR2 sequences are SEHNR and FQNEAQ (reference sequence). V lost 5 bases to trimming and J lost 2 bases; unmatched junction nucleotides: 3. The chain's CDR3 is CASSPGQGTGNTIYF. CDR3 bases: TGTGCCAGCAGCCCGGGACAGGGGACTGGAAACACCATATATTTT.